This T cell receptor (beta chain) was sequenced for a study of identical twins. Via MiXCR, TCRdb re-called the 5' RACE reads, giving one row per CDR3 protein. The repertoire holds over 600,000 distinct CDR3 sequences, with over 20% as singletons. Only one count was recorded for this clonotype. The V and J ends lost 6 bases and 5 bases respectively, with 17 bases between them. The CDR3 consists of 14 residues. CDR1 is LNHDA, CDR2 SQIVND, per germline (reference sequence). A further study also used this sample, focusing on T cells expressing NK-cell markers. This second study says: HCMV seropositivity marked seven of the eight sequenced donors; one was seronegative.

V is TRBV19 and J is TRBJ2-7; D perhaps matches TRBD1 (7 bases). This clonotype originated in a woman under 30 in good health. Material for sequencing was PBMCs. This chain's CDR3 is CASSDRGRGDEQYF. The CDR3, as DNA: TGTGCCAGTAGCGATCGGGGCAGGGGGGACGAGCAGTACTTC.